The present T cell receptor (beta chain) was sequenced within a study of blood T cell repertoires in COVID-19. In the study overall: In each case, the material was cDNA or gDNA derived from T cells, B-cell-depleted T cells, or PBMCs.

The data were produced by immunoSEQ multiplex PCR, yet TCRdb's version contains in-frame clones alone and is incomplete. The table records about 200,000 clones, about four fifths of them present only once. The V end was cut by 0 bases, the J end by 3 bases, with 13 bases between. Germline CDR1 SGHKS, CDR2 YYEKEE (reference sequence). The CDR3 consists of 16 residues. V usage is TRBV5-5 and J usage is TRBJ1-3; perhaps TRBD1 as D (6 bases). Sequenced material: peripheral blood. The TCR sequence derives from a woman older than 75 with acute or convalescent COVID-19. Here the CDR3 reads CASSLAPGAGGNTIYF. CDR3 DNA: TGTGCCAGCAGCTTGGCCCCAGGGGCCGGTGGAAACACCATATATTTT.